The subject of this entry is one TCR beta chain. This record comes from a study of blood T cell repertoires in COVID-19. Study-level information: T cells, B-cell-depleted T cells, or PBMCs supplied cDNA or gDNA.

The CDR3 has 13 amino acids. The V and J ends lost 5 bases and 8 bases respectively, with 10 bases between them. Profiling relied on immunoSEQ multiplex PCR, and the TCRdb table lists in-frame clones only, not all of them. This sample yields under 200,000 clones, of which roughly 89% are seen a single time; 3.7% belongs to the top ten. The V gene is TRBV12-3 or TRBV12-4, the J gene TRBJ1-6, with D possibly matching TRBD1 (5 bases). Sample: peripheral blood. The clonotype originates from a man aged 18 to 29 with active or convalescent COVID-19. CDR3: CASSMDTYSPLHF. The DNA for the CDR3 is TGTGCCAGCAGTATGGACACTTATTCACCCCTCCACTTT.